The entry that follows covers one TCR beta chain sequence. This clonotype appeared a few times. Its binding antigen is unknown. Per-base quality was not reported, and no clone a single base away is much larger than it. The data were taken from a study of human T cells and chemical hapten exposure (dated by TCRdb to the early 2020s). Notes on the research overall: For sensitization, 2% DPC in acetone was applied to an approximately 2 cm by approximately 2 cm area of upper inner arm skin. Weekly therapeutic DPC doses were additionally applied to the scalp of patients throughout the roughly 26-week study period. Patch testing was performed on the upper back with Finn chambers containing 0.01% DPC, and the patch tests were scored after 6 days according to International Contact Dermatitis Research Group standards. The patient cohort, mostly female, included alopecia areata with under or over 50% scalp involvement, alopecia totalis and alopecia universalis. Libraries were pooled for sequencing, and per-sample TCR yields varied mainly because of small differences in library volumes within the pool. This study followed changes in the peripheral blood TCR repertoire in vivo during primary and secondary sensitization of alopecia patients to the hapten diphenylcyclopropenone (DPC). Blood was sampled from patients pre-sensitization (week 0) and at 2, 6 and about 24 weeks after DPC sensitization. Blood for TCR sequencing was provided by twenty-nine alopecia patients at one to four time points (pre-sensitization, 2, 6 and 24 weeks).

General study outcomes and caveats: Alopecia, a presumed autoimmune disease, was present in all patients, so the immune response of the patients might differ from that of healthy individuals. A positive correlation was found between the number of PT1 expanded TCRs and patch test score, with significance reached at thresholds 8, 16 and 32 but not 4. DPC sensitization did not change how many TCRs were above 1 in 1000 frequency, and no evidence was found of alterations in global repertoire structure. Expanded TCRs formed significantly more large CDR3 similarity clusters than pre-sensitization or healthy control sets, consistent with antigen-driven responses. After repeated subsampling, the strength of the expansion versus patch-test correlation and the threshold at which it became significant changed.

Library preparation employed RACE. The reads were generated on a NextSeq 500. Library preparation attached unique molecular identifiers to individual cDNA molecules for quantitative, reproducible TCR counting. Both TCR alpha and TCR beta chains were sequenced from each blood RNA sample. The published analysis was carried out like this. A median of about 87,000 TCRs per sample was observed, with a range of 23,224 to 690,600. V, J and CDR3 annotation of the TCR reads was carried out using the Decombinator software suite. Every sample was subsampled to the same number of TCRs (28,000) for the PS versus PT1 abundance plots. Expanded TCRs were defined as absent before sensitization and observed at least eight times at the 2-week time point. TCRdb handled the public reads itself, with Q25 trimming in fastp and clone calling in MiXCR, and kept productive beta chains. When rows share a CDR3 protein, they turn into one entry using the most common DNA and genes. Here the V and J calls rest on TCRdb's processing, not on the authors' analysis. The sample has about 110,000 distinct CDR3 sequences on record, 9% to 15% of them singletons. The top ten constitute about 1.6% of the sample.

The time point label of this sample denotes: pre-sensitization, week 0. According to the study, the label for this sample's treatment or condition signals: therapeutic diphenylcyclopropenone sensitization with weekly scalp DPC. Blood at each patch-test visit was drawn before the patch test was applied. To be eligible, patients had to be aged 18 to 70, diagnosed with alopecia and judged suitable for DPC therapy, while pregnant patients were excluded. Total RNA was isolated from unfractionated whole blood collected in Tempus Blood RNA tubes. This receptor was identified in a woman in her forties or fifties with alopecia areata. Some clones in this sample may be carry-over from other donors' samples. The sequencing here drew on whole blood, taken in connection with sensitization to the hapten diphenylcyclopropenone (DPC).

The nucleotide sequence is TGTGCCAGCAGTTTGTCCGGGGGTAATTCACCCCTCCACTTT. It is translated as CASSLSGGNSPLHF. This chain is built from TRBV12-3 or TRBV12-4 and TRBJ1-6; tentative D gene TRBD1, with 5 bases matching. Relative to germline, V is 3 bases shorter and J is 6 bases shorter, with 9 bases between their ends. The CDR3 contains 14 residues, cysteine and phenylalanine counted. The CDR3 DNA has 42 bases and is translated from base 1.